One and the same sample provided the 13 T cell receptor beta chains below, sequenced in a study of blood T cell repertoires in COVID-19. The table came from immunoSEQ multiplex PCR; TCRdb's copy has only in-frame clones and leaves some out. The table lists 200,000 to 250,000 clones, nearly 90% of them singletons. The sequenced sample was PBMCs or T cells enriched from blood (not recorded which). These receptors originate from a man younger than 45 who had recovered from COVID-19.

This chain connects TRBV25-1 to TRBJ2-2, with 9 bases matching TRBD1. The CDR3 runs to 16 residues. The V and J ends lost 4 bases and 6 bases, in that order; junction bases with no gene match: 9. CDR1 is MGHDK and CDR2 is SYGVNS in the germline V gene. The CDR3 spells CASSGGDRVYPGELFF. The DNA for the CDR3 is TGTGCCAGCAGTGGGGGGGACAGGGTGTATCCCGGGGAGCTGTTTTTT.

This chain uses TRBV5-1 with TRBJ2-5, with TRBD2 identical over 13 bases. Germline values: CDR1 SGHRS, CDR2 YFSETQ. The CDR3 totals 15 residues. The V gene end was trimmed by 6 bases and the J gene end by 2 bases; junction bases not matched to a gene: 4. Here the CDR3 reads CASTPLAGGQETQYF. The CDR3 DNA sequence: TGCGCCAGCACCCCACTAGCGGGAGGGCAAGAGACCCAGTACTTC.

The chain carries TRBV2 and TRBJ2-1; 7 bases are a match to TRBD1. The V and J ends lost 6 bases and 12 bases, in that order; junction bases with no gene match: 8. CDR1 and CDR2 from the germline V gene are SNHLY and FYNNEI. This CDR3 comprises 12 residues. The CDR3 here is CASRETRGRQFF. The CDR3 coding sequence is TGTGCCAGCAGGGAGACAAGGGGGCGGCAGTTCTTC.

As DNA, the CDR3 is TGTGCCAGCAGTTGGGGGGAGGACACTGAAGCTTTCTTT. Translated, it gives CASSWGEDTEAFF. This rearrangement joins TRBV6-2 or TRBV6-3 to TRBJ1-1; TRBD1 is a possible D gene (5 bases). CDR3 size: 13 residues. Trimming shortened V by 4 bases and J by 3 bases, and 9 bases separated the two germline ends. Germline values: CDR1 MNHEY, CDR2 SVGEGT.

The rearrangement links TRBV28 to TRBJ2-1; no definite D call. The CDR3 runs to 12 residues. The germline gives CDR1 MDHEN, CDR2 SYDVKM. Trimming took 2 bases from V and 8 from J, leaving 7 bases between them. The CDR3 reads CASSLDQDEQFF. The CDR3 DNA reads TGTGCCAGCAGTTTAGACCAGGATGAGCAGTTCTTC. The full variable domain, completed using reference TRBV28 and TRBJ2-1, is DVKVTQSSRYLVKRTGEKVFLECVQDMDHENMFWYRQDPGLGLRLIYFSYDVKMKEKGDIPEGYSVSREKKERFSLILESASTNQTSMYLCASSLDQDEQFFGPGTRLTVL.

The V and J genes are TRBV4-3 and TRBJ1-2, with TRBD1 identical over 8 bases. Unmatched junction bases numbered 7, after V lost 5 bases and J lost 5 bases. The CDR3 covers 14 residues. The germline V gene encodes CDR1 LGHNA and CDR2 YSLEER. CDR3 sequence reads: CASSKQGVGYGYTF. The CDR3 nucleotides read TGCGCCAGCAGCAAACAGGGGGTAGGGTATGGCTACACCTTC.

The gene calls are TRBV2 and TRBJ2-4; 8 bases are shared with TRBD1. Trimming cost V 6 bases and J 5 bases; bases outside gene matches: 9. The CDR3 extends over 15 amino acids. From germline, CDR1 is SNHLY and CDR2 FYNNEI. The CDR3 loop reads CASRAGGPPQNIQYF. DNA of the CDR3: TGTGCCAGCAGGGCAGGGGGCCCGCCCCAAAACATTCAGTACTTC.

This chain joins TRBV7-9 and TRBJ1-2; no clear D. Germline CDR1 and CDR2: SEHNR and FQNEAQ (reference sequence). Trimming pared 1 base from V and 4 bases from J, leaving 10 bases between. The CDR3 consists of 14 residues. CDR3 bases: TGTGCCAGCAGCTTAGACCCAGGCACCTATGGCTACACCTTC. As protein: CASSLDPGTYGYTF.

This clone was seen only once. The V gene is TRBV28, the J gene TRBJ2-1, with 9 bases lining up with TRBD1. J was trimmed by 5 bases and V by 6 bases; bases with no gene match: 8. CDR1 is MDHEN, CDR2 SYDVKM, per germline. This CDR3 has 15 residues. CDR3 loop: CASRVGDRANNEQFF. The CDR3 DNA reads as TGTGCCAGCAGGGTGGGGGACAGGGCCAACAATGAGCAGTTCTTC.

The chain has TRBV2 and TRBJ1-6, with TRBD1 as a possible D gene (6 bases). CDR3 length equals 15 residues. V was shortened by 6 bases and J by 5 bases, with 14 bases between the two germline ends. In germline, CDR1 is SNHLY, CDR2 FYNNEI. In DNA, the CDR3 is TGTGCCAGCAGGGGTCTCAGGGGTAATAATTCACCCCTCCACTTT. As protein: CASRGLRGNNSPLHF.

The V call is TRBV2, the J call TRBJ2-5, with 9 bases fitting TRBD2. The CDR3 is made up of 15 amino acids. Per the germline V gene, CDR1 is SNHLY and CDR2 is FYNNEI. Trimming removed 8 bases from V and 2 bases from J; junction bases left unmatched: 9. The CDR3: CASGETSGIQETQYF. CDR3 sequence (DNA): TGTGCCAGCGGGGAGACTAGCGGAATACAAGAGACCCAGTACTTC.

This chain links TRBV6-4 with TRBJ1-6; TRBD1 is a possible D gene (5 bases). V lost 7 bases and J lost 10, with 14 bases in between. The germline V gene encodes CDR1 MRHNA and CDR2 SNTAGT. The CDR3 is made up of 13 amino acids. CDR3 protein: CASNGHCESPLHF. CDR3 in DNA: TGTGCCAGCAATGGACACTGTGAGTCACCCCTCCACTTT.

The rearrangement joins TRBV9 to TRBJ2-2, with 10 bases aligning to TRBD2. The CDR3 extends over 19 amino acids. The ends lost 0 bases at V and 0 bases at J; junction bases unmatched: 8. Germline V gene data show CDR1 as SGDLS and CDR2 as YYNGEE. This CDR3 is CASSVARLAGDTNTGELFF. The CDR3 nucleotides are TGTGCCAGCAGCGTAGCTCGGCTAGCGGGGGATACGAACACCGGGGAGCTGTTTTTT.